The 19 T cell receptor beta chains listed next were all sequenced from one sample in a study of blood T cell repertoires in COVID-19. Only in-frame clones appear in the TCRdb table, and some are missing; sequencing was by immunoSEQ multiplex PCR. The repertoire holds under 350,000 clones, with around 86% as singletons. Sequenced input: PBMCs or T cells enriched from blood (not recorded which). The receptors were gathered from a woman aged 40 to 50 with acute COVID-19.

This rearrangement joins TRBV12-5 to TRBJ1-2; D unresolved. This CDR3 comprises 12 residues. Germline CDR1 reads LGHNT; CDR2 reads FRNRAP. V gave up 3 bases and J gave up 4 bases, with 6 bases separating them. The CDR3 DNA reads TGTGCTAGTGGTTTTGTTAGCTATGGCTACACCTTC. It codes for CASGFVSYGYTF.

The rearrangement joins TRBV21-1 to TRBJ2-7; the table assigns TRBD1, which was not confirmed against the DNA. TRBV21-1 is flagged as a pseudogene. The CDR3 has 14 amino acids. In DNA form, the CDR3 reads TGTGCCACCCGCCTGGGGCAAAGTTCCTACGAGCAGTACTTC. It yields the protein CATRLGQSSYEQYF.

The chain carries TRBV4-3 and TRBJ2-1; TRBD2 matches 14 bases. The germline gives CDR1 LGHNA, CDR2 YSLEER. V shed 4 bases and J 9 bases; nucleotides not matched to a gene: 5. The CDR3 consists of 15 residues. The CDR3 loop is CASSLRLAGGREQFF. DNA of the CDR3: TGCGCCAGCAGCCTACGACTAGCGGGGGGGCGTGAGCAGTTCTTC.

The chain links TRBV28 to TRBJ2-6; 10 nucleotides agree with TRBD2. Germline values: CDR1 MDHEN, CDR2 SYDVKM. V trimming: 6 bases; J trimming: 0 bases; junction bases outside the gene matches: 8. This CDR3 is 18 amino acids long. CDR3 region: CASSSVGTSASGANVLTF. Written as DNA, the CDR3 is TGTGCCAGCAGCTCCGTAGGGACTAGCGCCTCTGGGGCCAACGTCCTGACTTTC.

The chain uses TRBV4-3 and TRBJ1-2; perhaps TRBD1 as D (5 bases). V was trimmed by 0 bases and J by 5 bases, leaving 19 bases between them. The CDR3 has 17 residues. Germline loops: CDR1 LGHNA, CDR2 YSLEER. CDR3 in amino acids: CASSQDPNPPGTYGYTF. CDR3 DNA: TGCGCCAGCAGCCAAGACCCCAACCCACCCGGGACTTATGGCTACACCTTC.

This clone came up once. The chain employs TRBV9 and TRBJ1-4; D is possibly TRBD1 (5 bases). Germline V gene sequence: CDR1 SGDLS, CDR2 YYNGEE. Deletions cut 4 bases from V and 3 bases from J, with 10 bases between. The CDR3 extends over 14 amino acids. The CDR3 DNA is TGTGCCAGCAGCCCCGAAGGGGCTAATGAAAAACTGTTTTTT. The encoded protein is CASSPEGANEKLFF. The full variable domain, completed using reference TRBV9 and TRBJ1-4, is DSGVTQTPKHLITATGQRVTLRCSPRSGDLSVYWYQQSLDQGLQFLIQYYNGEERAKGNILERFSAQQFPDLHSELNLSSLELGDSALYFCASSPEGANEKLFFGSGTQLSVL.

This clone was counted only a few times. The chain employs TRBV7-9 and TRBJ1-5, with D perhaps matching TRBD1 (6 bases). The germline V gene has CDR1 SEHNR and CDR2 FQNEAQ (reference sequence). V was pared by 7 bases and J by 5 bases, with 9 bases between. This CDR3 is built from 12 residues. CDR3 loop: CASKSGDQPQHF. The CDR3 DNA follows: TGTGCCAGCAAGTCAGGGGATCAGCCCCAGCATTTT.

This clone was observed a handful of times. J is TRBJ1-5 and V is TRBV5-8; TRBD1 is a possible D gene (6 bases). Trimming took 3 bases from V and 0 from J, leaving 22 bases between them. The CDR3 sequence is 19 residues long. Germline CDR1 reads SGHTS; CDR2 reads YDEGEE. In DNA, the CDR3 is TGTGCCAGCAGCTCAATACGCGGGGGGGCGGAGTATAGCAATCAGCCCCAGCATTTT. Residues: CASSSIRGGAEYSNQPQHF.

The gene calls are TRBV6-2 or TRBV6-3 and TRBJ2-7; 8 bases line up with TRBD2. V shed 4 bases, J shed 3 bases, and the junction held 5 bases outside the gene matches. This CDR3 region has 14 residues. CDR1 and CDR2 from the germline V gene are MNHEY and SVGEGT. The CDR3 loop reads CASSLLAGIYEQYF. In DNA, the CDR3 is TGTGCCAGCAGTTTGTTAGCGGGGATCTACGAGCAGTACTTC.

The chain links TRBV19 to TRBJ2-5, with D tentatively TRBD1 (6 bases). V shed 6 bases and J shed 7 bases, with 9 bases lying between them. The CDR3 totals 11 residues. Germline values: CDR1 LNHDA, CDR2 SQIVND (reference sequence). The CDR3 DNA reads TGTGCCAGTAGCCAGGGGAGGACCCAGTACTTC. Amino acids: CASSQGRTQYF.

The chain combines TRBV7-9 with TRBJ1-2; TRBD1 agrees at 9 bases. The V gene end was trimmed by 3 bases and the J gene end by 8 bases; junction bases not matched to a gene: 7. The germline V gene has CDR1 SEHNR and CDR2 FQNEAQ (reference sequence). This CDR3 region has 14 residues. CDR3 sequence: CASSFRTGDRGYTF. As DNA, the CDR3 is TGTGCCAGCAGCTTCAGGACAGGGGATCGGGGCTACACCTTC.

The chain uses TRBV6-1 and TRBJ1-1; D perhaps matches TRBD1 (6 bases). The length of the CDR3 is 14 residues. Trimming took 5 bases from V and 1 from J, leaving 11 bases between them. Per germline, CDR1 MNHNS and CDR2 SASEGT. CDR3 nucleotide sequence: TGTGCCAGCAGTTATATAGGGGGGAACACTGAAGCTTTCTTT. It translates to CASSYIGGNTEAFF.

V gene TRBV6-5 combines with J gene TRBJ1-4; TRBD1 is a possible D gene (5 bases). This CDR3 region has 14 residues. Trimming cost V 6 bases and J 0 bases, with 8 bases left between them. CDR1 and CDR2 (germline): MNHEY, SVGAGI. The CDR3 sequence is CASSTGATNEKLFF. CDR3 bases: TGTGCCAGCAGCACAGGTGCAACTAATGAAAAACTGTTTTTT.

The chain has TRBV5-1 and TRBJ1-1; possibly TRBD1 for D (6 bases). V was pared by 4 bases and J by 2 bases, with 15 bases between. The CDR3 has 15 residues. Germline V gives CDR1 SGHRS, CDR2 YFSETQ. CDR3 region: CASSGRTALNTEAFF. DNA for the CDR3: TGCGCCAGCAGCGGTCGGACAGCGCTAAACACTGAAGCTTTCTTT.

This clone showed up just once. CDR3 in amino acids: CASSPRGGPRNSPLHF. The CDR3 DNA follows: TGTGCCAGCAGTCCGCGGGGCGGTCCGCGGAATTCACCCCTCCACTTT. This chain links TRBV6-2 or TRBV6-3 with TRBJ1-6, with D possibly being TRBD1 (5 bases). CDR3 length: 16 residues. Germline V gene lookup returns CDR1 MNHEY and CDR2 SVGEGT. V was cut by 5 bases and J by 7 bases, with 18 bases left in between.

This chain links TRBV9 with TRBJ1-2; TRBD1 matches at 11 bases. This CDR3 is 16 amino acids long. Germline V gene lookup returns CDR1 SGDLS and CDR2 YYNGEE. V dropped 3 bases and J dropped 4; count of bases not matched to a gene: 8. CDR3 loop: CASSARGQGGSYGYTF. The CDR3, as DNA: TGTGCCAGCAGCGCCAGGGGACAGGGGGGTTCCTATGGCTACACCTTC.

This clone was counted between two and nine times. The gene calls are TRBV11-2 and TRBJ2-3; D is ambiguous. The CDR3 extends over 16 amino acids. Germline V gene lookup returns CDR1 SGHAT and CDR2 FQNNGV. With 1 base removed from V and 2 bases from J, the gap between germline ends came to 13 bases. The CDR3 reads CASSLVGGSPTDTQYF. As DNA, the CDR3 is TGTGCCAGCAGCTTAGTTGGCGGTAGCCCCACAGATACGCAGTATTTT.

This clone was counted once. This chain uses TRBV7-2 with TRBJ1-2; TRBD1 aligns across 7 bases. The CDR3 totals 17 residues. Losses at the gene ends were 5 bases for V and 5 bases for J; bases not matched to a gene: 17. Germline-derived CDR1 and CDR2 are SGHTA and FQGNSA. This CDR3 is CASSVTGARDSFYGYTF. Written as DNA, the CDR3 is TGTGCCAGCAGCGTAACAGGGGCCCGGGATTCGTTTTATGGCTACACCTTC.

The V and J genes are TRBV11-3 and TRBJ1-1, with D uncertain. The ends were cut back, 0 bases at V and 1 base at J, with 9 bases in the middle. This CDR3 has 15 residues. From germline, CDR1 is SGHNT and CDR2 YENEEA. CDR3 coding DNA: TGTGCCAGCAGCTTAGATCACGGGAAGAACACTGAAGCTTTCTTT. Amino acids: CASSLDHGKNTEAFF. Complete variable domain (other parts from reference TRBV11-3 and TRBJ1-1): EAGVVQSPRYKIIEKKQPVAFWCNPISGHNTLYWYLQNLGQGPELLIRYENEEAVDDSQLPKDRFSAERLKGVDSTLKIQPAELGDSAVYLCASSLDHGKNTEAFFGQGTRLTVV.